The 12 T cell receptor beta chains listed next were all sequenced from one sample in a study of blood T cell dynamics during melanoma immunotherapy. Method: immunoSEQ multiplex PCR; TCRdb's copy keeps in-frame clones and lacks some. The sample consists of some 4,500 clones, around 87% of them appearing once. Time point reported: pre-treatment baseline. Sample: blood, taken from a patient treated with checkpoint blockade. These receptors all come from a human donor with melanoma.

CDR3 nucleotide sequence: TGCGCCAGCAGCTTGGGGCGGACAGGGGGTAACAATGAGCAGTTCTTC. It is translated as CASSLGRTGGNNEQFF. This chain links TRBV5-1 with TRBJ2-1; 10 bases match TRBD1. Germline CDR1 is SGHRS and CDR2 is YFSETQ. The CDR3 runs 16 residues. The junction had 5 bases not matched to a gene; V was cut back by 0 bases and J by 5 bases.

The chain uses TRBV10-3 and TRBJ2-7; no clear D. V was trimmed by 3 bases and J by 4 bases, leaving 19 bases between them. Germline V gives CDR1 ENHRY, CDR2 SYGVKD. The CDR3 has 16 amino acids. The CDR3 DNA follows: TGTGCCATCAGTGATACTGTTGGTCAATCTGGATACGAGCAGTACTTC. It codes for CAISDTVGQSGYEQYF.

The CDR3 DNA is TGTGCCTGCCCCCGGGGGACAGGCTCAAGGGGGGGCTACACCTTC. It translates to CACPRGTGSRGGYTF. V usage is TRBV30 and J usage is TRBJ1-2; 8 bases align to TRBD1. CDR3 length: 15 amino acids. CDR1 is GTSNPN, CDR2 SVGIG, per germline (reference sequence). V shed 6 bases and J 8 bases; nucleotides not matched to a gene: 17. Drawing the rest from reference TRBV30 and TRBJ1-2, the complete variable domain is SQTIHQWPATLVQPVGSPLSLECTVEGTSNPNLYWYRQAAGRGLQLLFYSVGIGQISSEVPQNLSASRPQDRQFILSSKKLLLSDSGFYLCACPRGTGSRGGYTFGSGTRLTVV.

The gene calls are TRBV4-2 and TRBJ2-3; 9 bases are shared with TRBD2. The germline gives CDR1 LGHNA, CDR2 YNFKEQ. Unmatched junction bases numbered 7, after V lost 5 bases and J lost 1 base. CDR3 length: 16 amino acids. CDR3 nucleotides: TGTGCCAGCAGCTCGGGACTAGCAGACCGCACAGATACGCAGTATTTT. This encodes CASSSGLADRTDTQYF.

This clone was seen only a few times. This may arise from a read error, as a much more abundant clone is one base away. This chain connects TRBV7-9 to TRBJ2-2; TRBD2 agrees at 7 bases. V shed 1 base and J 7 bases; nucleotides not matched to a gene: 0. The germline V gene encodes CDR1 SEHNR and CDR2 FQNEAQ (reference sequence). The CDR3 runs to 13 residues. CDR3 bases: TGTGCCAGCAGCTTAGGCGGGGGCGGGGAGCTGTTTTTT. This encodes CASSLGGGGELFF.

This clone was recorded a few times. V and J are TRBV4-3 and TRBJ1-1; 7 nucleotides align to TRBD1. Germline V gene lookup returns CDR1 LGHNA and CDR2 YSLEER. The CDR3 is made up of 22 amino acids. Unmatched junction bases numbered 26, after V lost 4 bases and J lost 0 bases. The CDR3 loop reads CASSPNSLTGNAEIFMNTEAFF. CDR3 sequence (DNA): TGCGCCAGCAGCCCAAATTCGTTGACAGGGAACGCCGAGATTTTTATGAACACTGAAGCTTTCTTT.

The chain is built from TRBV27 and TRBJ2-5, with 7 bases matching TRBD2. With the DNA end fitting TRBJ2-7 better, the J assignment may be wrong. Germline V gene lookup returns CDR1 MNHEY and CDR2 SMNVEV (reference sequence). This CDR3 contains 11 residues. The CDR3 spells CATGEGLEQYF. CDR3 sequence (DNA): TGTGCCACCGGGGAGGGTCTCGAGCAGTACTTC.

Remarks on this clone: Its ends do not fully match the called genes, so a read error is possible. The chain links TRBV7-9 to TRBJ1-3; D is ambiguous. The germline CDR1 and CDR2 sequences are SEHNR and FQNEAQ (reference sequence). The CDR3 is 16 amino acids. Here the CDR3 DNA reads TGTGCCAGCAGCTTAGACGGACGCCTCTCTCGAAACACCATATATTTT. Translated: CASSLDGRLSRNTIYF. The complete variable domain, with remaining parts taken from reference TRBV7-9 and TRBJ1-3, reads DTGVSQNPRHKITKRGQNVTFRCDPISEHNRLYWYRQTLGQGPEFLTYFQNEAQLEKSRLLSDRFSAERPKGSFSTLEIQRTEQGDSAMYLCASSLDGRLSRNTIYFGEGSWLTVV.

Only one count was recorded for this clone. The chain has TRBV7-2 and TRBJ2-7; 7 bases are shared with TRBD2. The J segment lost 4 bases and the V segment lost 5 bases, leaving 11 bases of the junction unmatched. CDR1 is SGHTA and CDR2 is FQGNSA in the germline V gene. This CDR3 has 15 residues. CDR3 amino acids: CASSNSGTIPYEQYF. For the CDR3, the DNA is TGTGCCAGCAGCAACTCCGGGACTATCCCTTACGAGCAGTACTTC.

The rearrangement joins TRBV11-3 to TRBJ2-2, with D perhaps TRBD1 (5 bases). Germline V lookup: CDR1 SGHNT, CDR2 YENEEA. The CDR3 spans 14 residues. The V end was cut by 2 bases, the J end by 4 bases, with 8 bases between. In DNA form, the CDR3 reads TGTGCCAGCAGCTTACGACAGTCCACCGGGGAGCTGTTTTTT. It encodes CASSLRQSTGELFF.

This chain connects TRBV27 to TRBJ2-7, with 7 nucleotides matching TRBD2. The J segment lost 6 bases and the V segment lost 0 bases, leaving 2 bases of the junction unmatched. Looked up from germline, CDR1 is MNHEY and CDR2 is SMNVEV (reference sequence). This CDR3 has 13 amino acids. In DNA form, the CDR3 reads TGTGCCAGCAGTTTATCAGCGGGGACCGAGCAGTACTTC. As protein: CASSLSAGTEQYF.

V gene TRBV5-1 combines with J gene TRBJ2-3, with D hard to call. Germline V lookup: CDR1 SGHRS, CDR2 YFSETQ. CDR3 size: 15 residues. V gave up 0 bases and J gave up 2 bases, with 10 bases separating them. CDR3 sequence (DNA): TGCGCCAGCAGCTTGGGTGGCTACAACACAGATACGCAGTATTTT. Translating it yields CASSLGGYNTDTQYF.